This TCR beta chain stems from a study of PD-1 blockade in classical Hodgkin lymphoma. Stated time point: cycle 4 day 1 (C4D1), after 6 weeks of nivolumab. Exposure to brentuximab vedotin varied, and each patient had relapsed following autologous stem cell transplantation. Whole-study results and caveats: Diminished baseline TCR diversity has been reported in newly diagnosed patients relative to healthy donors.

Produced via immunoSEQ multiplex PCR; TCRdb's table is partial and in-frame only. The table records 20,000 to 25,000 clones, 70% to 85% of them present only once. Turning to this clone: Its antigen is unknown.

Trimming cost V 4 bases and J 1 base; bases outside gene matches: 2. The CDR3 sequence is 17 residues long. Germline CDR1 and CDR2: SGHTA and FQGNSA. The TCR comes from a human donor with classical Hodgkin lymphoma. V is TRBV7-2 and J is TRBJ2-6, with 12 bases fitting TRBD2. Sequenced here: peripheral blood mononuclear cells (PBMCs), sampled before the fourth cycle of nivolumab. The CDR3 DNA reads TGTGCCAGCAGCTCTAGCGGGGGGGTATCTGGGGCCAACGTCCTGACTTTC. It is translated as CASSSSGGVSGANVLTF.